Below, 12 T cell receptor beta chains from the same sample are listed, as sequenced in a study of PD-1 blockade in mismatch repair-deficient tumors. Some clones are missing from TCRdb's copy, which holds only in-frame ones; the method was immunoSEQ multiplex PCR. The table records 70,000 to 90,000 clones, approximately 80% of them present only once. The input for sequencing was peripheral blood, taken 44 weeks after starting pembrolizumab. These receptors were taken from an adult with mismatch repair-deficient cancer.

V usage is TRBV5-1 and J usage is TRBJ2-7; 10 bases are shared with TRBD1. The CDR3 is 18 residues long. After removal of 5 bases from V and 6 bases from J, the junction contained 20 bases not matched to a gene. The V gene's germline CDR1 is SGHRS and CDR2 YFSETQ. The CDR3 spells CASRRQGTGAAGLAEQYF. The CDR3 DNA reads as TGCGCCAGCAGACGTCAAGGGACAGGGGCCGCTGGGCTGGCCGAGCAGTACTTC.

V and J are TRBV18 and TRBJ1-5; a possible D gene is TRBD1 (5 bases). Per germline, CDR1 KGHSH and CDR2 LQKENI. Trimming took off 0 bases at V and 3 bases at J, with 12 bases between the two ends. The CDR3 extends over 16 amino acids. CDR3 region: CASSPPGGMFNQPQHF. Written as DNA, the CDR3 is TGTGCCAGCTCACCACCGGGGGGTATGTTCAATCAGCCCCAGCATTTT.

This clone was counted at least ten times. The chain combines TRBV27 with TRBJ1-1; D is possibly TRBD1 (5 bases). Germline CDR1 and CDR2: MNHEY and SMNVEV (reference sequence). Trimming left V 2 bases short and J 11 bases short, with 15 bases between. The CDR3 is 13 amino acids. The CDR3 coding sequence is TGTGCCAGCAGTTTAGGGACCCAAAGGGACGCTTTCTTT. Its protein product is CASSLGTQRDAFF.

The V call is TRBV2, the J call TRBJ1-5, with unresolved D. Trimming pared 6 bases from V and 5 bases from J, leaving 11 bases between. This CDR3 region has 13 residues. The germline CDR1 and CDR2 sequences are SNHLY and FYNNEI. The CDR3 DNA reads TGTGCCAGCAGCGCTCGATTAGATCAGCCCCAGCATTTT. It is translated as CASSARLDQPQHF.

The V call is TRBV13, the J call TRBJ2-7, with 8 bases lining up with TRBD1. V dropped 4 bases and J dropped 1; count of bases not matched to a gene: 6. CDR3 length equals 15 residues. Per germline, CDR1 PRHDT and CDR2 FYEKMQ (reference sequence). The CDR3 sequence is CASSSRDRLSYEQYF. As DNA, the CDR3 is TGTGCCAGCAGCTCCCGGGACAGGTTGTCCTACGAGCAGTACTTC.

The chain recombines TRBV29-1 with TRBJ1-1, with a possible D match to TRBD1 (6 bases). Trimming removed 5 bases at V and 6 bases at J, with 13 bases between. The CDR3 is 12 amino acids. Germline V CDR1 and CDR2: SQVTM, ANQGSEA. This CDR3 is CSVTGIGAEAFF. CDR3 bases: TGCAGCGTTACAGGGATAGGGGCTGAAGCTTTCTTT.

The chain carries TRBV7-6 and TRBJ1-4; TRBD1 might be the D (5 bases). Trimming removed 1 base at V and 8 bases at J, with 11 bases between. This CDR3 is 14 amino acids long. Germline V gives CDR1 SGHVS, CDR2 FNYEAQ. The CDR3 loop reads CASSLVRGYEKLFF. The CDR3 coding sequence is TGTGCCAGCAGCTTAGTACGGGGGTACGAAAAACTGTTTTTT.

This sequence joins TRBV9 and TRBJ2-7; D call uncertain. This CDR3 contains 14 residues. The V and J ends lost 3 bases and 2 bases respectively, with 12 bases between them. Germline lookup yields CDR1 SGDLS and CDR2 YYNGEE. CDR3 amino acids: CASSARWETYEQYF. In DNA, the CDR3 is TGTGCCAGCAGCGCCAGGTGGGAAACCTACGAGCAGTACTTC. The full variable domain, with the rest looked up from reference TRBV9 and TRBJ2-7, is DSGVTQTPKHLITATGQRVTLRCSPRSGDLSVYWYQQSLDQGLQFLIQYYNGEERAKGNILERFSAQQFPDLHSELNLSSLELGDSALYFCASSARWETYEQYFGPGTRLTVT.

The V and J genes are TRBV5-1 and TRBJ2-2; D is unresolved. V was clipped by 3 bases and J by 3 bases, with 18 bases between them. The CDR3 is made up of 17 amino acids. Germline V gives CDR1 SGHRS, CDR2 YFSETQ. CDR3 loop: CASSWGPGSPDTGELFF. CDR3 nucleotides: TGCGCCAGCAGCTGGGGTCCGGGCAGCCCGGACACCGGGGAGCTGTTTTTT.

This chain joins TRBV19 and TRBJ2-2; D unresolved. Per the germline V gene, CDR1 is LNHDA and CDR2 is SQIVND (reference sequence). This CDR3 spans 15 amino acids. The V end was cut by 7 bases, the J end by 3 bases, with 15 bases between. DNA for the CDR3: TGTGCCAGTATTTTGTACTCAGCTTACACCGGGGAGCTGTTTTTT. It is translated as CASILYSAYTGELFF.

This rearrangement joins TRBV19 to TRBJ2-3; possibly TRBD2 for D (6 bases). Germline V gives CDR1 LNHDA, CDR2 SQIVND (reference sequence). V was cut by 4 bases and J by 4 bases, with 15 bases left in between. The CDR3 length is 15 residues. CDR3 in amino acids: CASSNYPGSSDTQYF. CDR3 in DNA: TGTGCCAGTAGTAACTACCCCGGGAGCTCAGATACGCAGTATTTT.

V gene TRBV5-1 combines with J gene TRBJ2-3; 10 nucleotides match TRBD2. Germline trimming cut 4 bases from V and 3 bases from J; bases unmatched to any gene: 8. CDR3 length: 16 residues. Germline V gene data show CDR1 as SGHRS and CDR2 as YFSETQ. The CDR3 region has the DNA TGCGCCAGCAGCCCCCGGGGTAGCGGGAGGACAGATACGCAGTATTTT. It translates to CASSPRGSGRTDTQYF. The variable domain in full, completed from reference TRBV5-1 and TRBJ2-3, reads KAGVTQTPRYLIKTRGQQVTLSCSPISGHRSVSWYQQTPGQGLQFLFEYFSETQRNKGNFPGRFSGRQFSNSRSEMNVSTLELGDSALYLCASSPRGSGRTDTQYFGPGTRLTVL.